This entry lists 9 T cell receptor beta chains sequenced from one sample in a study of T cells in narcolepsy. Measured with immunoSEQ multiplex PCR; TCRdb has only the in-frame clones, and not every one. Of approximately 30,000 clones in the sample, more than 75% are singletons; the top ten hold about 1.1%. Material: CD45RA- memory CD4+ T cells from PBMCs. Receptor source: a human donor with narcolepsy.

CDR3 in amino acids: CATSRDNYGYTF. As DNA, the CDR3 is TGTGCCACCAGCAGAGATAATTATGGCTACACCTTC. V is TRBV15 and J is TRBJ1-2, with unresolved D. From germline, CDR1 is LNHNV and CDR2 YYDKDF (reference sequence). V was cut by 0 bases and J by 5 bases, with 4 bases left in between. The CDR3 has 12 residues.

V and J are TRBV6-5 and TRBJ2-7, with no clear D. V shed 5 bases and J shed 6 bases, with 17 bases lying between them. The CDR3 runs to 14 residues. The V gene's germline CDR1 is MNHEY and CDR2 SVGAGI. This CDR3 reads CASSPSFQGGEQYF. The CDR3 DNA reads as TGTGCCAGCAGTCCAAGTTTCCAAGGCGGCGAGCAGTACTTC.

This clone was found a few times. The chain couples TRBV19 to TRBJ2-2; 7 bases are shared with TRBD2. The CDR3 totals 17 residues. The junction had 12 bases not matched to a gene; V was cut back by 3 bases and J by 5 bases. CDR1 and CDR2 (germline): LNHDA, SQIVND (reference sequence). The DNA for the CDR3 is TGTGCCAGTAGTATGTTTGGTCTAGCGGCAGGGACCGGGGAGCTGTTTTTT. Its translation: CASSMFGLAAGTGELFF.

The chain is built from TRBV6-5 and TRBJ2-5; D may be TRBD1 (5 bases). Trimming left V 3 bases short and J 3 bases short, with 14 bases between. Germline CDR1 reads MNHEY; CDR2 reads SVGAGI. The CDR3 has 15 amino acids. The CDR3 DNA reads TGTGCCAGCAGTTATCTAGGGGAACAAGAAGAGACCCAGTACTTC. This translates into CASSYLGEQEETQYF.

A remark on this clone: In the same sample, other DNA sequences code for this CDR3. This rearrangement joins TRBV5-1 to TRBJ1-6, with 7 bases matching TRBD1. CDR1 is SGHRS, CDR2 YFSETQ, per germline. The CDR3 length is 17 residues. V trimming: 4 bases; J trimming: 5 bases; junction bases outside the gene matches: 12. In DNA form, the CDR3 reads TGCGCCAGCAGCCCTGGAAGACAGGGAGGGGATAATTCACCCCTCCACTTT. It encodes CASSPGRQGGDNSPLHF.

In regard to this clone: The sample carries other DNA sequences with the same CDR3. The rearrangement links TRBV6-1 to TRBJ1-6, with 7 bases lining up with TRBD1. CDR3 length: 14 amino acids. Germline V gene sequence: CDR1 MNHNS, CDR2 SASEGT. The trim removed 6 bases at V and 7 bases at J, leaving 6 bases unmatched. CDR3 in amino acids: CASSPTGRNSPLHF. In DNA, the CDR3 is TGTGCCAGCAGCCCGACAGGGAGGAATTCACCCCTCCACTTT.

V gene TRBV7-9 combines with J gene TRBJ2-1; no reliable D call. Germline CDR1 is SEHNR and CDR2 is FQNEAQ (reference sequence). The CDR3 length is 11 residues. V shed 2 bases and J shed 9 bases, with 5 bases lying between them. CDR3 in DNA: TGTGCCAGCAGCTTAACGATTGAGCAGTTCTTC. As protein: CASSLTIEQFF.

This chain uses TRBV28 with TRBJ2-5; maybe TRBD2 (6 bases). V was cut by 5 bases and J by 0 bases, with 10 bases left in between. This CDR3 spans 14 amino acids. Germline V gene lookup returns CDR1 MDHEN and CDR2 SYDVKM. CDR3 nucleotide sequence: TGTGCCAGCAGTCTCCGGGACTACCAAGAGACCCAGTACTTC. It translates to CASSLRDYQETQYF.

The chain recombines TRBV5-4 with TRBJ2-3, with D possibly TRBD2 on 5 matching bases. The CDR3 has 13 residues. Germline V lookup: CDR1 SGHNT, CDR2 YYREEE (reference sequence). Trimming pared 4 bases from V and 4 bases from J, leaving 10 bases between. The CDR3 sequence is CASSEDWSDTQYF. The CDR3 nucleotides read TGTGCCAGCAGCGAGGACTGGTCAGATACGCAGTATTTT. Complete variable domain (other parts from reference TRBV5-4 and TRBJ2-3): ETGVTQSPTHLIKTRGQQVTLRCSSQSGHNTVSWYQQALGQGPQFIFQYYREEENGRGNFPPRFSGLQFPNYSSELNVNALELDDSALYLCASSEDWSDTQYFGPGTRLTVL.